This record looks at one T cell receptor (beta chain) sequence and its context. The antigen is unknown. The data belong to a study of cytomegalovirus exposure and HLA in healthy donors. Whole-study context: The roughly 130 validation repertoires used the same platform as the roughly 670 first-cohort repertoires (as reported by a later analysis).

The data were produced by immunoSEQ multiplex PCR, yet TCRdb's version contains in-frame clones alone and is incomplete. Among under 250,000 clones, roughly 84% were seen once, and the ten largest hold about 2%. Per germline, CDR1 SQVTM and CDR2 ANQGSEA. The V gene lost 4 bases and the J gene lost 6 bases, with 12 bases spanning the gap. The CDR3 is made up of 12 amino acids. Study-level findings and limits: Cytomegalovirus status was reportedly diagnosed by the classifier with high sensitivity and specificity. A few of the chains that were CMV-associated were confirmed in vitro to be specific for CMV antigens.

Sample: PBMCs. J is TRBJ1-2 and V is TRBV29-1; D may be TRBD1 (5 bases). The TCR comes from a woman aged 18-35 years in good health and CMV-seropositive. This chain's CDR3 is CSVVPGGDGYTF. In nucleotides, the CDR3 is TGCAGCGTTGTCCCCGGAGGGGATGGCTACACCTTC.